These T cell receptor beta chains were read from a single sample in a study of early T cells in non-severe SARS-CoV-2 infection. A single record per CDR3 protein comes from TCRdb applying MiXCR to the 5' RACE reads. The table lists approximately 71,000 distinct CDR3 sequences, 9.5% to 15% of them singletons. The sequencing input was whole blood. Every receptor here comes from an adult who was a healthcare worker with PCR-confirmed SARS-CoV-2 infection or an uninfected control (not recorded which). Both conserved end residues are part of each CDR3. The D gene is left open where the match is weak. A clone size is listed for some rows: how often the clone was seen (once, few, many), or a class if it is expanded.

>TRBV11-2|.|.|TRBJ1-1
TGTGCCAGCAGGTGGGGACCGACGAACACTGAAGCTTTCTTT
CASRWGPTNTEAFF
>TRBV20-1|.|TRBD1|TRBJ1-6
TGCAGTGCTAGCCGGGACAGGGGTAAACCACCCCTCCACTTT
CSASRDRGKPPLHF
>TRBV6-1|.|.|TRBJ2-2
TGTGCCAGCGAAAGGGGGGGGGCCGCCGGGGAGCTGTTTTTT
CASERGGAAGELFF
>TRBV12-5|many|.|TRBJ1-2
TGTGCTAGTGGTTTGCCCCCATTATCTGGCTACACCTTC
CASGLPPLSGYTF
>TRBV29-1|.|.|TRBJ1-2
TGCAGCGTTGAAGATCGGGTCGGGTTC
CSVEDRVGF
>TRBV5-1|many|.|TRBJ2-2
TGCGCCAGCAGCTTGGGCCCGGGGACCGGGGAGCTGTTTTTT
CASSLGPGTGELFF
>TRBV20-1|few|.|TRBJ2-3
TGCAGTGCCCCATTCCCGGATACGCAGTATTTT
CSAPFPDTQYF
>TRBV11-3|few|TRBD2|TRBJ2-1
TGTGCCAGCAGCCTCAGACTAGCGGCCTACAATGAGCAGTTCTTC
CASSLRLAAYNEQFF
>TRBV6-2/TRBV6-3|few|.|TRBJ2-7
TGTGCCAGCAGTTACTCGGTCTACGAGCAGTACTTC
CASSYSVYEQYF
>TRBV30|.|.|TRBJ2-3
TGTGCCTGGAGCGACGTGGTAGAGGGAGATACGCAGTATTTT
CAWSDVVEGDTQYF
>TRBV7-7|many|TRBD2|TRBJ2-1
TGTGCTAGCAGTCATCGGACTAGCGGGGGGCGAAGCTCCTACAATGAGCAGTTCTTC
CASSHRTSGGRSSYNEQFF
>TRBV25-1|.|.|TRBJ2-7
TGTGCCAGCAGTGGCCGGGACGAGCAGTACTTC
CASSGRDEQYF
>TRBV5-1|.|TRBD1|TRBJ1-1
TGCGCCAGCAGCTTGAGGACAGGCGGGAACACTGAAGCTTTCTTT
CASSLRTGGNTEAFF
>TRBV2|.|.|TRBJ1-2
TGTGCCAGCACGGCAGGGGCTAACTATGGCTACACCTTC
CASTAGANYGYTF
>TRBV7-9|few|TRBD1|TRBJ2-7
TGTGCCAGCAGCTCTACTCCAGGACAGGGGCTAACCTACGAGCAGTACTTC
CASSSTPGQGLTYEQYF
>TRBV6-1|.|.|TRBJ2-3
TGTGCCAGCAGTGAAGGGGTGGGGGCCCGCACAGATACGCAGTATTTT
CASSEGVGARTDTQYF
>TRBV5-4|few|TRBD1|TRBJ1-2
TGTGCCAGCAGCCCGGGACAGGTTAACTATGGCTACACCTTC
CASSPGQVNYGYTF
>TRBV6-6|few|.|TRBJ2-7
TGTGCCAGCAGTTCGAGCGGGCTAGGGTCCTACGAGCAGTACTTC
CASSSSGLGSYEQYF